This TCR beta chain emerged from a study of post-analysis software for immune sequencing data. Study at large: The disease courses spanned relapsing-remitting, secondary progressive and progressive-relapsing forms of multiple sclerosis. Study results and caveats: Multiple sclerosis patients had significantly lower normalized Chao1 diversity than controls. A handful of TRBV segments were more frequent in patients than controls; TRBV5-6, TRBV5-1 and TRBV20-1 belonged to this group.

Every TCR beta cDNA library bore unique molecular identifiers. With 1 to 10 million T cells as the source, 540,000 or so cDNA molecules resulted. MiXCR, applied by TCRdb to the PCR reads, yields one record per CDR3 protein. The table records 750,000 to 900,000 distinct CDR3 sequences, roughly 50% of them present only once. Trimming at V came to 2 bases and at J to 5 bases, leaving 9 bases not matched to a gene. Germline CDR1 is DFQATT and CDR2 is SNEGSKA (reference sequence). The CDR3 is 14 residues long. Concerning this clonotype itself: Its specificity is not known.

This clonotype originated in a girl between 10 and 17 years old with multiple sclerosis. The chain links TRBV20-1 to TRBJ2-7; 7 nucleotides match TRBD2. The sequencing sample was made of blood. CDR3 protein: CSARRSGKKDEQYF. DNA of the CDR3: TGCAGTGCTAGAAGGAGCGGGAAGAAGGACGAGCAGTACTTC.